These 9 T cell receptor beta chains came from one sample sequenced in a study of preoperative IRX-2 immunotherapy in early breast cancer. The data were produced by immunoSEQ multiplex PCR, yet TCRdb's version contains in-frame clones alone and is incomplete. The table records 20,000 to 30,000 clones, approximately 95% of them present only once. The sample's treatment: preoperative locoregional IRX-2 cytokine immunotherapy. Specimen: tumor tissue, collected after IRX-2 immunotherapy. These receptors all come from a human donor with breast cancer.

The rearrangement links TRBV5-5 to TRBJ1-2; D is unclear. Germline CDR1 reads SGHKS; CDR2 reads YYEKEE (reference sequence). V dropped 1 base and J dropped 8 bases, with 9 bases sitting between them. This CDR3 comprises 12 residues. CDR3 nucleotides: TGTGCCAGCAGCTTGAGGTTCGGGGGCTACACCTTC. Translated: CASSLRFGGYTF.

The CDR3 nucleotides read TGCGCCAGTTCAGGGGTCTCTGGGGCCAACGTCCTGACTTTC. As protein: CASSGVSGANVLTF. The chain links TRBV5-1 to TRBJ2-6; perhaps TRBD1 as D (6 bases). CDR1 and CDR2 (germline): SGHRS, YFSETQ. CDR3 length equals 14 residues. V was trimmed by 8 bases and J by 0 bases, leaving 9 bases between them.

CDR3 DNA: TGTGCCAGCAGTACCGGGACAGCTAGTAACACTGAAGCTTTCTTT. As protein: CASSTGTASNTEAFF. The chain is built from TRBV28 and TRBJ1-1; 7 positions agree with TRBD1. The V and J ends lost 5 bases and 2 bases, in that order; junction bases with no gene match: 8. Germline-derived CDR1 and CDR2 are MDHEN and SYDVKM. CDR3 size: 15 residues.

This chain joins TRBV2 and TRBJ1-2; D unresolved. The CDR3 is 12 residues long. The V end was cut by 4 bases, the J end by 4 bases, with 7 bases between. Germline V CDR1 and CDR2: SNHLY, FYNNEI. The CDR3 region is CASSAQSYGYTF. The CDR3, as DNA: TGTGCCAGCAGTGCACAGTCCTATGGCTACACCTTC.

This clone occurred a few times. The chain couples TRBV2 to TRBJ1-2; D may be TRBD1 (6 bases). The V end was cut by 9 bases, the J end by 6 bases, with 14 bases between. CDR1 is SNHLY and CDR2 is FYNNEI in the germline V gene. The CDR3 has 12 amino acids. CDR3: CASKQGIDGYTF. DNA of the CDR3: TGTGCCAGTAAACAGGGTATCGATGGCTACACCTTC.

The chain carries TRBV7-2 and TRBJ2-1, with TRBD1 as a possible D gene (5 bases). CDR1 and CDR2 (germline): SGHTA, FQGNSA. The CDR3 extends over 11 amino acids. V shed 5 bases and J shed 10 bases, with 9 bases lying between them. The CDR3 loop reads CASSPRTEQFF. The CDR3 region has the DNA TGTGCCAGCAGCCCACGGACAGAGCAGTTCTTC.

The gene calls are TRBV27 and TRBJ2-7, with D maybe TRBD1 (6 bases). This CDR3 spans 15 amino acids. V dropped 3 bases and J dropped 3 bases, with 15 bases sitting between them. The germline V gene encodes CDR1 MNHEY and CDR2 SMNVEV (reference sequence). The CDR3 DNA reads as TGTGCCAGCAGTTTGGGGCAGGGGCGTTTCTACGAGCAGTACTTC. It specifies CASSLGQGRFYEQYF.

The chain employs TRBV5-1 and TRBJ1-1; no clear D gene. The V end lost 1 base, the J end lost 0 bases, and 10 bases lay between the germline ends. The V gene's germline CDR1 is SGHRS and CDR2 YFSETQ. The CDR3 extends over 15 amino acids. CDR3 nucleotide sequence: TGCGCCAGCAGCTTGCCCCCACCTATGAACACTGAAGCTTTCTTT. Its translation: CASSLPPPMNTEAFF.

DNA for the CDR3: TGTGCCAGCAGGTACAGGGGCCCGCTCGGTGAAAAACTGTTTTTT. Protein product: CASRYRGPLGEKLFF. The chain is built from TRBV9 and TRBJ1-4; 7 positions agree with TRBD1. Losses at the gene ends were 5 bases for V and 7 bases for J; bases not matched to a gene: 11. Germline-derived CDR1 and CDR2 are SGDLS and YYNGEE. This CDR3 contains 15 residues.